Sequencing of this TCR beta chain was carried out in a study of cytomegalovirus exposure and HLA in healthy donors. Looking at the study overall: Across some 400 genotyped donors, around 82% landed in the Caucasian-associated ancestry cluster. Study-wide results and caveats: The majority of TCR sequences were rare, yet some public TCRs appeared in many donors.

Germline CDR1 SEHNR, CDR2 FQNEAQ (reference sequence). V was pared by 5 bases and J by 5 bases, with 15 bases between. The CDR3 totals 14 residues. The study ran its PCR with 60 Vbeta and 13 Jbeta primers. Some clones are missing from TCRdb's copy, which holds only in-frame ones; the method was immunoSEQ multiplex PCR. The sample includes 100,000 to 150,000 clones, 83% of them seen just once. Worth noting for this clone: Antigen unknown.

Sequences were obtained from PBMCs. This TCR was sampled from a middle-aged woman in good health and CMV-seropositive. The rearrangement links TRBV7-9 to TRBJ2-5; weak D call: TRBD2 (5 bases). This CDR3 is CASSPHGVGETQYF. CDR3 in DNA: TGTGCCAGCAGCCCCCACGGGGTAGGGGAGACCCAGTACTTC.